This paragraph reports one T cell receptor beta chain. Its target is not known. This CDR3 is also generated by other DNA sequences in the sample. This sample is part of a study of cytomegalovirus exposure and HLA in healthy donors. General observations from the study: Follow-up analysis later connected one missense variant in DCLRE1C with trimming of TCR beta V- and J-genes.

In germline, CDR1 is SGDLS, CDR2 YYNGEE. J gave up 2 bases and V 2 bases, and 3 bases lay outside the gene matches. The CDR3 runs to 15 residues. Amplification used 60 Vbeta primers and 13 Jbeta primers. Clones were read by immunoSEQ multiplex PCR, and TCRdb kept only the in-frame ones, dropping some. This sample has some 210,000 clones; roughly 81% occur once, and the top ten carry approximately 2%. This chain connects TRBV9 to TRBJ2-1, with TRBD2 matching over 8 bases. The TCR sequence derives from a woman aged 25 to 39 in good health and CMV-seropositive. Material: PBMCs. The DNA for the CDR3 is TGTGCCAGCAGCGTCGTAGCGGGAACCTACAATGAGCAGTTCTTC. Translating gives CASSVVAGTYNEQFF.